This TCR beta chain comes out of a study of glioma-infiltrating T cells after dendritic cell vaccination. This CDR3 comprises 14 residues. The junction had 5 bases not matched to a gene; V was cut back by 4 bases and J by 3 bases. Germline CDR1 MNHEY, CDR2 SVGAGI. Time point given: after dendritic cell vaccination, including at tumor progression/relapse. The table came from immunoSEQ multiplex PCR; TCRdb's copy has only in-frame clones and leaves some out. This table holds 50,000 to 55,000 clones, about 89% found once. The material sequenced was blood, taken after dendritic cell vaccination. This clonotype was sampled from a human donor with glioblastoma. The V and J genes are TRBV6-5 and TRBJ1-2; 7 bases are a match to TRBD1. Here the CDR3 DNA reads TGTGCCAGCAGTTCGGCGACAGGGTACTATGGCTACACCTTC. Translating gives CASSSATGYYGYTF.